These 29 T cell receptor beta chains were all obtained from the same sample, sequenced in a study of T cell changes during pregnancy in multiple sclerosis. Method: immunoSEQ multiplex PCR; TCRdb's copy keeps in-frame clones and lacks some. In the table there are approximately 79,000 clones, around nine tenths of which are singletons. The source material was CD4+ T cells from peripheral blood mononuclear cells, sampled before pregnancy. These TCRs come from a female donor with multiple sclerosis, enrolled in a pregnancy study.

This chain uses TRBV7-2 with TRBJ1-4, with D possibly being TRBD1 (6 bases). Trimming shortened V by 5 bases and J by 3 bases, and 13 bases separated the two germline ends. Germline V gives CDR1 SGHTA, CDR2 FQGNSA. The CDR3 covers 15 residues. CDR3 coding DNA: TGTGCCAGCAGCCAATTGGGGGCATCTAATGAAAAACTGTTTTTT. Its translation is CASSQLGASNEKLFF.

This clone was seen a handful of times. The chain joins TRBV6-1 to TRBJ1-2, with 7 bases matching TRBD1. The V and J ends lost 6 bases and 4 bases, in that order; junction bases with no gene match: 11. This CDR3 comprises 15 residues. Per germline, CDR1 MNHNS and CDR2 SASEGT. CDR3 DNA: TGTGCCAGCAGCCCCCAAGAGGGGGCGGGCTATGGCTACACCTTC. It is translated as CASSPQEGAGYGYTF.

This clone was detected only once. The CDR3 region has the DNA TGCGCCAGCAGCTTGACCATCCACGCGGGGGAACTGAACACCGGGGAGCTGTTTTTT. Translation: CASSLTIHAGELNTGELFF. This chain uses TRBV5-1 with TRBJ2-2; 7 bases map to TRBD2. The junction had 13 bases not matched to a gene; V was cut back by 1 base and J by 1 base. The CDR3 consists of 19 residues. Germline CDR1 and CDR2: SGHRS and YFSETQ.

The rearrangement joins TRBV2 to TRBJ2-7, with 7 bases aligning to TRBD1. Germline CDR1 SNHLY, CDR2 FYNNEI. CDR3 size: 14 residues. V shed 6 bases, J shed 6 bases, and the junction held 11 bases outside the gene matches. The CDR3 reads CASRESTGMPEQYF. CDR3 nucleotide sequence: TGTGCCAGCAGAGAGTCGACAGGGATGCCCGAGCAGTACTTC.

The rearrangement joins TRBV7-2 to TRBJ1-1, with D possibly matching TRBD1 (5 bases). This CDR3 has 15 residues. Trimming left V 5 bases short and J 4 bases short, with 17 bases between. CDR1 is SGHTA and CDR2 is FQGNSA in the germline V gene. The CDR3: CASSPQVGSVTEAFF. The DNA for the CDR3 is TGTGCCAGCAGCCCACAGGTCGGTTCGGTCACTGAAGCTTTCTTT.

This clone showed up just once. The V call is TRBV4-1, the J call TRBJ2-7; the match to TRBD1 covers 9 bases. Germline V CDR1 and CDR2: MGHRA, YSYEKL. The length of the CDR3 is 16 residues. Trimming cost V 3 bases and J 6 bases; bases outside gene matches: 12. The CDR3 loop reads CASSQRAGTGRVEQYF. The CDR3 nucleotides are TGCGCCAGCAGCCAGAGGGCCGGGACAGGGCGAGTCGAGCAGTACTTC.

The rearrangement joins TRBV5-1 to TRBJ2-1; the match to TRBD2 covers 9 bases. V was pared by 4 bases and J by 1 base, with 6 bases of the junction left unmatched. The CDR3 sequence is 16 residues long. The germline gives CDR1 SGHRS, CDR2 YFSETQ. CDR3 protein: CASSLAGGRSYNEQFF. CDR3 coding DNA: TGCGCCAGCAGCCTCGCGGGGGGGCGGTCCTACAATGAGCAGTTCTTC.

J is TRBJ2-1 and V is TRBV19; TRBD2 aligns across 10 bases. This CDR3 is built from 15 residues. V shed 4 bases, J shed 6 bases, and the junction held 6 bases outside the gene matches. Germline CDR1 is LNHDA and CDR2 is SQIVND (reference sequence). In nucleotides, the CDR3 is TGTGCCAGTAGTACCTTAGCGGGAGGCTCCAATGAGCAGTTCTTC. It specifies CASSTLAGGSNEQFF.

Only one count was recorded for this clone. This rearrangement joins TRBV6-1 to TRBJ1-1; 9 bases are shared with TRBD1. CDR3 length: 15 residues. V was pared by 6 bases and J by 5 bases, with 10 bases of the junction left unmatched. Per the germline V gene, CDR1 is MNHNS and CDR2 is SASEGT. CDR3 in amino acids: CASRKVQGAPTEAFF. DNA of the CDR3: TGTGCCAGCAGGAAGGTACAGGGGGCGCCTACTGAAGCTTTCTTT.

The V and J genes are TRBV28 and TRBJ1-1; TRBD1 matches at 7 bases. Germline V gives CDR1 MDHEN, CDR2 SYDVKM. The trim removed 4 bases at V and 0 bases at J, leaving 5 bases unmatched. The CDR3 extends over 15 amino acids. The CDR3 DNA reads as TGTGCCAGCAGTTCGGGACAGCGAGTGAACACTGAAGCTTTCTTT. Amino acid sequence: CASSSGQRVNTEAFF. Filled out from reference TRBV28 and TRBJ1-1, the complete variable domain reads DVKVTQSSRYLVKRTGEKVFLECVQDMDHENMFWYRQDPGLGLRLIYFSYDVKMKEKGDIPEGYSVSREKKERFSLILESASTNQTSMYLCASSSGQRVNTEAFFGQGTRLTVV.

The chain uses TRBV7-9 and TRBJ2-5, with D perhaps TRBD1 (5 bases). Germline CDR1 and CDR2: SEHNR and FQNEAQ (reference sequence). With 1 base removed from V and 2 bases from J, the gap between germline ends came to 14 bases. The CDR3 has 16 amino acids. The CDR3 region is CASSLVVWGRQETQYF. The CDR3 DNA follows: TGTGCCAGCAGCTTAGTCGTGTGGGGCAGACAAGAGACCCAGTACTTC.

This chain connects TRBV5-6 to TRBJ2-5, with D possibly TRBD1 on 6 matching bases. The CDR3 totals 14 residues. The V gene's germline CDR1 is SGHDT and CDR2 YYEEEE. V lost 4 bases to trimming and J lost 1 base, with 11 bases between them. The CDR3: CASSGQGFQETQYF. As DNA, the CDR3 is TGTGCCAGCAGCGGTCAGGGGTTCCAAGAGACCCAGTACTTC. Combining the CDR3 with reference TRBV5-6 and TRBJ2-5 gives the whole variable domain DAGVTQSPTHLIKTRGQQVTLRCSPKSGHDTVSWYQQALGQGPQFIFQYYEEEERQRGNFPDRFSGHQFPNYSSELNVNALLLGDSALYLCASSGQGFQETQYFGPGTRLLVL.

The gene calls are TRBV16 and TRBJ2-7; no firm D call. Germline values: CDR1 KGHSY, CDR2 FQNENV. Trimming shortened V by 0 bases and J by 3 bases, and 12 bases separated the two germline ends. CDR3 length equals 15 residues. CDR3 nucleotide sequence: TGTGCCAGCAGCCAATCGAGCGACGGCTACTACGAGCAGTACTTC. Its protein is CASSQSSDGYYEQYF.

This chain uses TRBV19 with TRBJ2-7; the match to TRBD1 covers 8 bases. Per the germline V gene, CDR1 is LNHDA and CDR2 is SQIVND (reference sequence). V shed 5 bases, J shed 4 bases, and the junction held 4 bases outside the gene matches. This CDR3 comprises 13 residues. This CDR3 is CASSQDREYEQYF. In DNA form, the CDR3 reads TGTGCCAGTAGTCAGGACAGGGAGTACGAGCAGTACTTC.

This chain connects TRBV9 to TRBJ2-3, with D tentatively TRBD2 (6 bases). The CDR3 is 16 residues long. The germline CDR1 and CDR2 sequences are SGDLS and YYNGEE. V shed 0 bases and J shed 6 bases, with 17 bases lying between them. DNA for the CDR3: TGTGCCAGCAGCGTAGGTGGTCTAGCGCTAACGGATACGCAGTATTTT. This translates into CASSVGGLALTDTQYF.

This sequence joins TRBV7-9 and TRBJ2-1; a weak D match, TRBD2 (5 bases). Trimming stripped 8 bases from V and 7 bases from J, with 18 bases between. CDR1 is SEHNR, CDR2 FQNEAQ, per germline (reference sequence). CDR3 length equals 14 residues. The CDR3 loop is CASGLGSAVNEQFF. Here the CDR3 DNA reads TGTGCCAGCGGTCTGGGATCAGCGGTAAATGAGCAGTTCTTC.

The chain recombines TRBV6-1 with TRBJ2-2, with D maybe TRBD1 (5 bases). V was cut by 2 bases and J by 6 bases, with 10 bases left in between. Germline CDR1 MNHNS, CDR2 SASEGT. The length of the CDR3 is 14 residues. CDR3 sequence: CASSETHRPGELFF. CDR3 coding DNA: TGTGCCAGCAGTGAAACGCACAGGCCCGGGGAGCTGTTTTTT.

This chain joins TRBV5-1 and TRBJ2-1; 13 positions match TRBD2. The CDR3 runs 15 residues. V trimming: 4 bases; J trimming: 8 bases; junction bases outside the gene matches: 6. Germline CDR1 SGHRS, CDR2 YFSETQ. The CDR3 region has the DNA TGCGCCAGCAGCGCTGGGACTAGCGGGGCCCATGAGCAGTTCTTC. As protein: CASSAGTSGAHEQFF.

The CDR3 loop reads CASRGTGSEETQYF. CDR3 bases: TGTGCCAGCAGAGGGACAGGGTCTGAAGAGACCCAGTACTTC. V is TRBV2 and J is TRBJ2-5; TRBD1 matches 9 bases. CDR3 length: 14 residues. V lost 6 bases, J lost 3 bases, and 5 bases stayed unmatched. CDR1 is SNHLY and CDR2 is FYNNEI in the germline V gene.

V usage is TRBV27 and J usage is TRBJ2-3, with 8 bases aligning to TRBD2. Germline V CDR1 and CDR2: MNHEY, SMNVEV (reference sequence). The CDR3 is made up of 15 amino acids. V dropped 3 bases and J dropped 4; count of bases not matched to a gene: 6. For the CDR3, the DNA is TGTGCCAGCAGTTTGGGGACTAGGTTGGCAGATACGCAGTATTTT. It codes for CASSLGTRLADTQYF.

The chain's CDR3 is CASSIGGSSNQPQHF. The DNA of the CDR3 is TGTGCCAGTAGTATAGGCGGCTCGAGCAATCAGCCCCAGCATTTT. The rearrangement uses TRBV19 and TRBJ1-5, with D uncertain. The CDR3 extends over 15 amino acids. V was cut by 1 base and J by 1 base, with 8 bases left in between. Germline values: CDR1 LNHDA, CDR2 SQIVND (reference sequence).

This sequence joins TRBV27 and TRBJ1-1; D unclear. The length of the CDR3 is 14 residues. Trimming pared 6 bases from V and 3 bases from J, leaving 14 bases between. The germline V gene encodes CDR1 MNHEY and CDR2 SMNVEV (reference sequence). In DNA, the CDR3 is TGTGCCAGCAGCCTCCGGGGAGAGGACACTGAAGCTTTCTTT. Its translation is CASSLRGEDTEAFF.

V usage is TRBV5-1 and J usage is TRBJ2-4; perhaps TRBD1 as D (6 bases). V was clipped by 2 bases and J by 0 bases, with 12 bases between them. The CDR3 runs 16 residues. Per germline, CDR1 SGHRS and CDR2 YFSETQ. The CDR3 is CASSFGQPLAKNIQYF. The CDR3 DNA is TGCGCCAGCAGCTTCGGACAGCCTCTAGCCAAAAACATTCAGTACTTC.

The chain carries TRBV30 and TRBJ1-5; maybe TRBD1 (5 bases). Trimming pared 2 bases from V and 4 bases from J, leaving 12 bases between. This CDR3 has 14 residues. Per the germline V gene, CDR1 is GTSNPN and CDR2 is SVGIG (reference sequence). DNA of the CDR3: TGTGCCTGGAGTAGAGGACACAATAATCAGCCCCAGCATTTT. This translates into CAWSRGHNNQPQHF.

V and J are TRBV5-1 and TRBJ1-1; 9 bases map to TRBD1. Per the germline V gene, CDR1 is SGHRS and CDR2 is YFSETQ. V lost 1 base to trimming and J lost 1 base; unmatched junction nucleotides: 11. The CDR3 is made up of 18 amino acids. CDR3: CASSLNLGQGTENTEAFF. The CDR3 nucleotides read TGCGCCAGCAGCTTGAATTTGGGACAGGGCACTGAGAACACTGAAGCTTTCTTT.

This chain uses TRBV18 with TRBJ1-5, with 8 bases fitting TRBD1. V trimming: 5 bases; J trimming: 5 bases; junction bases outside the gene matches: 2. Germline lookup yields CDR1 KGHSH and CDR2 LQKENI. This CDR3 has 13 residues. The DNA of the CDR3 is TGTGCCAGCTCAAAACAGGGGGATCAGCCCCAGCATTTT. Its translation is CASSKQGDQPQHF.

The chain employs TRBV9 and TRBJ1-1, with D unclear. V shed 4 bases and J shed 2 bases, with 12 bases lying between them. This CDR3 is 14 amino acids long. Looked up from germline, CDR1 is SGDLS and CDR2 is YYNGEE. The CDR3, as DNA: TGTGCCAGCAGCCCCCAAGGAGGAAACACTGAAGCTTTCTTT. Its protein product is CASSPQGGNTEAFF.

Written as DNA, the CDR3 is TGTGCCAGTAGTTGGGACACCAGCAATCAGCCCCAGCATTTT. Residues: CASSWDTSNQPQHF. The chain employs TRBV19 and TRBJ1-5, with D perhaps TRBD1 (6 bases). This CDR3 contains 14 residues. V shed 5 bases and J shed 1 base, with 9 bases lying between them. Per the germline V gene, CDR1 is LNHDA and CDR2 is SQIVND (reference sequence).

The chain couples TRBV28 to TRBJ1-2; TRBD1 is a possible D gene (5 bases). Germline loops: CDR1 MDHEN, CDR2 SYDVKM. The CDR3 length is 17 residues. Trimming cost V 5 bases and J 2 bases, with 21 bases left between them. The CDR3 here is CASSMPGRGGANYGYTF. In DNA form, the CDR3 reads TGTGCCAGCAGTATGCCGGGCCGGGGAGGGGCGAACTATGGCTACACCTTC.